This is a list of T cell receptor beta chains from one sample in a study of T cells in localized non-small cell lung cancer. Libraries were prepared by immunoSEQ multiplex PCR; TCRdb keeps only in-frame clonotypes and omits some of them. The sample records 1,500 or so clones, approximately 20% being singletons. Sample: lung tumor tissue, taken before any cancer treatment. All receptors come from a male donor aged 60 or older with stage I lung adenocarcinoma. The CDR3 runs from the conserved cysteine through the conserved F or W. The order of the fields is D gene, V gene, J gene, clone size, CDR3 DNA, CDR3 protein. A D gene is named only where the DNA matches it firmly. Where a row states a size, it is once, few, many or the class of an expanded clone; other rows omit it.

.	TRBV6-8	TRBJ2-1	medium-sized	TGTGCCAGCAGCCGACCCAGGGAACCCTCGGATGAGCAGTTCTTC	CASSRPREPSDEQFF
.	TRBV6-8	TRBJ2-5	medium-sized	TGTGCCAGCAGTACCCGGGACCACGGGACCCAGTACTTC	CASSTRDHGTQYF
.	TRBV11-3	TRBJ1-2	.	TGTGCCAGCAGCCTCCCTACCAGCCTTATCCCTCGTAACTATGGCTACACCTTC	CASSLPTSLIPRNYGYTF
.	TRBV15	TRBJ2-2	.	TGTGCCACCAGCAGAGACAGGGCGAACACCGGGGAGCTGTTTTTT	CATSRDRANTGELFF
TRBD2	TRBV6-8	TRBJ2-1	.	TGTGCCAGCAGTTACTCGTTCGCGTGGACTAGTGGGGTCAATGAGCAGTTCTTC	CASSYSFAWTSGVNEQFF
TRBD1	TRBV29-1	TRBJ2-1	.	TGCAGCGTACCGGACAGGGCAACCTACAATGAGCAGTTCTTC	CSVPDRATYNEQFF
TRBD2	TRBV19	TRBJ2-3	.	TGTGCCAGTAGTCTGGCTAGCGGGAGGACAGATACGCAGTATTTT	CASSLASGRTDTQYF
TRBD2	TRBV11-3	TRBJ2-1	.	TGTGCCAGCAGCCAAGGTGAAGCGGGAGGGCGTGAGCAGTTCTTC	CASSQGEAGGREQFF
.	TRBV1	TRBJ2-5	few	TGCGCCAGCAGCCACGGGACTGGGAAAGAGACCCAGTACTTC	CASSHGTGKETQYF
TRBD2	TRBV11-3	TRBJ2-1	.	TGTGCCAGCAGCTTAGTGACCGGGTGGAGCGGGAGGGCGGATGAGCAGTTCTTC	CASSLVTGWSGRADEQFF
TRBD2	TRBV9	TRBJ2-1	medium-sized	TGTGCCAGCAGTGGGACTAGCGGGAGGGTTACCAATGAGCAGTTCTTC	CASSGTSGRVTNEQFF
.	TRBV11-3	TRBJ2-5	.	TGTGCCAGCAGCTTAACGGGGGAACAAGAGACCCAGTACTTC	CASSLTGEQETQYF
.	TRBV30	TRBJ1-2	hyperexpanded	TGTGCCTGGAGTCCCAGGGGCTATGGCTACACCTTC	CAWSPRGYGYTF
.	TRBV29-1	TRBJ1-1	few	TGCAGCGTGGGCCCCAGGGTGAGTGGCGCTGAAGCTTTCTTT	CSVGPRVSGAEAFF
TRBD2	TRBV11-3	TRBJ2-2	large	TGTGCCAGCAGCTTAGTAGCGGGAAGGGACACCGGGGAGCTGTTTTTT	CASSLVAGRDTGELFF
.	TRBV28	TRBJ1-3	.	TGTGCCAGCAGTTCCGACACTTTAACTGGAAACACCATATATTTT	CASSSDTLTGNTIYF